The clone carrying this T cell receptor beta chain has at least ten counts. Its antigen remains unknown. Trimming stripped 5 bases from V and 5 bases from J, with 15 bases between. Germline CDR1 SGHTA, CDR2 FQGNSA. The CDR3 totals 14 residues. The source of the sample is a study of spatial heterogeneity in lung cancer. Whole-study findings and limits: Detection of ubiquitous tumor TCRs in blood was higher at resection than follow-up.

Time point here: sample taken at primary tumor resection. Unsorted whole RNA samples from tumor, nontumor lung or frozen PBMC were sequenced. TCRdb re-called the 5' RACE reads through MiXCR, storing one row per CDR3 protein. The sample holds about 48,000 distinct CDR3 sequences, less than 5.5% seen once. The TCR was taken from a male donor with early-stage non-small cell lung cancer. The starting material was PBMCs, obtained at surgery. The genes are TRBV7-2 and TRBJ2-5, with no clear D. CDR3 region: CASSLRHFGETQYF. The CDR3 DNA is TGTGCCAGCAGCCTTCGACACTTCGGGGAGACCCAGTACTTC.